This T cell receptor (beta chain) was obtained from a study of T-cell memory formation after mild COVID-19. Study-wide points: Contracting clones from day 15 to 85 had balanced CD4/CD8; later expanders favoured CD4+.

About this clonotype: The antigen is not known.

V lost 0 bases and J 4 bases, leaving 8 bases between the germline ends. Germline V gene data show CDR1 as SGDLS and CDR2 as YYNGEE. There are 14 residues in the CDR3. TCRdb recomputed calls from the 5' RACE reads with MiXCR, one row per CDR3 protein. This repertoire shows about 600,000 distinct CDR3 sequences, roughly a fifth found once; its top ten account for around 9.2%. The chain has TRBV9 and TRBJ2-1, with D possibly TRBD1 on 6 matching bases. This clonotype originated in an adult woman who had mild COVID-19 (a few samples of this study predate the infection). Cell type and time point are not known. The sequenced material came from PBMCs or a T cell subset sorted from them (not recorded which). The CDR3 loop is CASSVGTAYNEQFF. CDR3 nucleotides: TGTGCCAGCAGCGTAGGGACAGCGTACAATGAGCAGTTCTTC.